This T cell receptor (beta chain) came from a study of T-cell reconstitution after alpha-beta-depleted transplantation in children (dated by TCRdb to the mid-2010s). Regarding the complete study: The study quantitatively tracked T-cell immune reconstitution after TCRalphabeta/CD19-depleted allogeneic hematopoietic cell transplantation in children using TCR repertoire profiling.

CDR3 length: 17 amino acids, cysteine to phenylalanine. Solely the CDR3 DNA is kept, with 51 bases framed from the first base. CDR1 and CDR2, looked up from the germline V gene, are MNHEY and SVGEGT. Trimming takes 7 bases off V and 6 bases off J; junction bases not matched to a gene: 18. Library preparation was by PCR. The sequencing machine was an Illumina HiSeq 2500. Molecular barcoding was employed in the preparation of TCR libraries, with unique molecular identifiers being used to normalize TCRbeta repertoire quantification. In TCRdb, the public reads were trimmed at Q25 with fastp and aligned with MiXCR, with productive beta chains retained. Under each unique CDR3 protein, matching rows form one entry showing the most common genes and DNA. Present in this sample are approximately 83,000 distinct CDR3 sequences, 10% to 15% of which were seen just once. The ten most abundant clones make up around 13% of the sample.

The sample holds a few counts of this clonotype. Its binding antigen is unknown. No much larger clonotype is one base removed from it; base qualities were not supplied. The sequencing used PBMCs from the stem cell graft donor, collected from the stem cell graft. The clonotype originates from a human donor who donated a stem cell graft to a child with inherited bone marrow failure. The chain was built from TRBV6-2 or TRBV6-3 and TRBJ2-1; 7 junctional bases match TRBD2. The CDR3 is CASTPWGGRVQGNEQFF. The DNA sequence is given as TGTGCCAGCACCCCTTGGGGGGGGAGGGTTCAAGGCAATGAGCAGTTCTTC.